This entry is about one T cell receptor beta chain. Its specific antigen is unknown. No clone much larger than this one lies a single base away; base qualities are absent. Each collaborating institution followed its own protocols to collect whole blood in K2EDTA tubes. For TCRbeta analysis, collaborator samples were shipped as frozen whole blood, as isolated PBMCs, or as DNA extracted from either sample type. The sample originates from a study of blood T cell repertoires in COVID-19 (dated by TCRdb to the early 2020s). About the investigation overall: Collaborator samples came from the United States, Italy and Spain and covered acute and convalescent phases of COVID-19. The dataset comprised deeply sampled blood TCRbeta repertoires from subjects exposed to, actively infected with, or recovered from COVID-19. The material from the prospective study consisted of cDNA or gDNA derived from T cells, B-cell-depleted T cells, or PBMCs. The samples were drawn from the first 160 participants of the ongoing ImmuneRACE study and from more than 1,000 subjects provided by 6 global collaborators. The repertoires were released in a freely available public database intended as a resource for research on the immune response to SARS-CoV-2. Where available, HLA class I and class II types were taken from metadata supplied by the sample provider and were not determined by assay-based typing. A de-identified subject ID, COVID-19 status, age in years and sex were almost always included in the sample metadata. What the study reported, not specific to this receptor: How much clinical and demographic metadata was included differed by source and by participant, and the metadata was provided uncurated.

There are 16 amino acids in the CDR3, from cysteine to phenylalanine inclusive. The read is trimmed to its CDR3 DNA, 48 bases read in frame from base 1. Per the germline V gene, KGHDR is the CDR1 and SFDVKD is the CDR2. Clipping removes 2 bases from V and 7 bases from J, with 12 as the unmatched junction base count. TCRbeta CDR3 regions were amplified from genomic DNA using the immunoSEQ Assay, a bias-controlled multiplex PCR. Processing in the source paper ran as follows. Within the assay, amplification of reference gene primers was used to estimate how many nucleated cells each sample contained. Sequence reads were collapsed and filtered to measure the absolute abundance of every unique TCRbeta CDR3 rearrangement. Productive Simpson clonality was computed per sample as the square root of Simpson's diversity index over productive rearrangements. TCRdb obtained this table from immuneACCESS and retained in-frame rearrangements with V and J assigned. These tables miss some clones; where compared with another copy, unresolved V genes account for less than half of the shortfall, and the remainder is unexplained. The DNA was the basis for D and trimming; V, J and clone size are from that table. The sample table records 200,000 to 300,000 clones; 75% to 90% of these occur just once. In total, the top ten clones hold 3% to 4% of the sample.

The rearranged segments are TRBV24-1 and TRBJ1-2, with 7 junctional bases fitting TRBD1. The TCR sequence derives from a woman in her thirties or forties with acute or convalescent COVID-19. Sequencing was done on a sample of peripheral blood. The DNA sequence follows: TGTGCCACCAGTGATTCTAAGAGAGGGGGCTCTGGTGGCTACACCTTC. Its product reads: CATSDSKRGGSGGYTF.